These 4 T cell receptor beta chains came from one sample sequenced in a study of shared clonotypes between healthy human individuals. Clones were read by immunoSEQ multiplex PCR, and TCRdb kept only the in-frame ones, dropping some. The sample holds a few million clones, approximately 95% seen once. Material for sequencing was naive CD4+ T cells from PBMCs. Subset defined: CD45RA+ positively selected. The receptors shown here come from a man aged 18 to 30 in good health. Some clones in this sample may be carry-over from other donors' samples.

The V gene is TRBV2, the J gene TRBJ1-2; 7 bases agree with TRBD1. The CDR3 runs 15 residues. CDR1 is SNHLY, CDR2 FYNNEI, per germline. After removal of 5 bases from V and 5 bases from J, the junction contained 11 bases not matched to a gene. The CDR3 DNA reads as TGTGCCAGCAGTTCATACCGGGACAGCTTATATGGCTACACCTTC. This translates into CASSSYRDSLYGYTF. The variable domain in full, with the rest retrieved from reference TRBV2 and TRBJ1-2, is EPEVTQTPSHQVTQMGQEVILRCVPISNHLYFYWYRQILGQKVEFLVSFYNNEISEKSEIFDDQFSVERPDGSNFTLKIRSTKLEDSAMYFCASSSYRDSLYGYTFGSGTRLTVV.

The chain employs TRBV9 and TRBJ2-7; no clear D. CDR3 size: 14 residues. Germline-derived CDR1 and CDR2 are SGDLS and YYNGEE. V lost 3 bases, J lost 4 bases, and 14 bases lay in between. In DNA form, the CDR3 reads TGTGCCAGCAGCGGGTCTGCGGTGGGGTACGAGCAGTACTTC. Its translation is CASSGSAVGYEQYF. Together with reference TRBV9 and TRBJ2-7, the CDR3 gives the full variable domain: DSGVTQTPKHLITATGQRVTLRCSPRSGDLSVYWYQQSLDQGLQFLIQYYNGEERAKGNILERFSAQQFPDLHSELNLSSLELGDSALYFCASSGSAVGYEQYFGPGTRLTVT.

For this clone: The same CDR3 can be traced to other DNA sequences in this sample. V gene TRBV5-4 combines with J gene TRBJ1-2; the D is unclear. From germline, CDR1 is SGHNT and CDR2 YYREEE (reference sequence). Between the trimmed V and J ends, which lost 0 bases and 2 bases, there was a span of 2 bases. This CDR3 contains 12 residues. The CDR3 DNA reads as TGTGCCAGCAGCTTGGACAACTATGGCTACACCTTC. Translation gives CASSLDNYGYTF. Together with reference TRBV5-4 and TRBJ1-2, the CDR3 gives the full variable domain: ETGVTQSPTHLIKTRGQQVTLRCSSQSGHNTVSWYQQALGQGPQFIFQYYREEENGRGNFPPRFSGLQFPNYSSELNVNALELDDSALYLCASSLDNYGYTFGSGTRLTVV.

J is TRBJ2-5 and V is TRBV5-6, with 7 positions matching TRBD1. J lost 4 bases, V lost 6 bases, and 6 bases had no gene match. Looked up from germline, CDR1 is SGHDT and CDR2 is YYEEEE. This CDR3 is 13 amino acids long. Here the CDR3 reads CASTLHRGETQYF. DNA for the CDR3: TGTGCCAGCACCCTTCACAGGGGAGAGACCCAGTACTTC.